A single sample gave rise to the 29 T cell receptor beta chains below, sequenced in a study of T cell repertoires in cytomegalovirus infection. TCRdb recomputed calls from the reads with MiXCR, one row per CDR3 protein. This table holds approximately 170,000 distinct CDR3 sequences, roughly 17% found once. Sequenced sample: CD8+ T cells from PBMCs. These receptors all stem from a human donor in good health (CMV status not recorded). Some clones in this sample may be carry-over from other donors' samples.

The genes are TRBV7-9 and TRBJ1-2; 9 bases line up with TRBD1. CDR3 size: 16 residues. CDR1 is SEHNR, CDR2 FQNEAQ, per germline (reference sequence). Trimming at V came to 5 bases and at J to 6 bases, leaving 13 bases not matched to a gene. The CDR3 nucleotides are TGTGCCAGCAGCCCTCCCCCCGGGACAGGGACTGATGGCTACACCTTC. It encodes CASSPPPGTGTDGYTF. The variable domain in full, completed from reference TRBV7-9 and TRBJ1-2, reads DTGVSQNPRHKITKRGQNVTFRCDPISEHNRLYWYRQTLGQGPEFLTYFQNEAQLEKSRLLSDRFSAERPKGSFSTLEIQRTEQGDSAMYLCASSPPPGTGTDGYTFGSGTRLTVV.

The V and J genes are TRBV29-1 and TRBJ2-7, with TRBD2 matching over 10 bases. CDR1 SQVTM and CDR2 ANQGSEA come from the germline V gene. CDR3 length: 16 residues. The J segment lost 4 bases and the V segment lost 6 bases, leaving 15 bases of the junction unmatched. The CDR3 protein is CSVTDPLAGVGYEQYF. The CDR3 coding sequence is TGCAGCGTCACCGACCCCCTAGCGGGAGTGGGTTACGAGCAGTACTTC.

This CDR3 reads CASSPGLLLLSYNEQFF. The DNA for the CDR3 is TGTGCCAGCAGCCCGGGACTTCTACTACTCTCCTACAATGAGCAGTTCTTC. The chain links TRBV6-8 to TRBJ2-1; D perhaps matches TRBD2 (6 bases). The CDR3 totals 17 residues. The germline V gene encodes CDR1 MNHGY and CDR2 SAAAGT. Trimming pared 6 bases from V and 0 bases from J, leaving 18 bases between.

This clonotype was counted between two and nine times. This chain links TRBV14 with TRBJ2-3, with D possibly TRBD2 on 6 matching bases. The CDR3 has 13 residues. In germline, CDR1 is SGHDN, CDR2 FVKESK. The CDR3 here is CASGSRATDTQYF. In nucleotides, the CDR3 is TGTGCTAGCGGTTCGAGGGCGACAGATACGCAGTATTTT. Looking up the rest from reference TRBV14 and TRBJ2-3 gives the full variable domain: EAGVTQFPSHSVIEKGQTVTLRCDPISGHDNLYWYRRVMGKEIKFLLHFVKESKQDESGMPNNRFLAERTGGTYSTLKVQPAELEDSGVYFCASGSRATDTQYFGPGTRLTVL.

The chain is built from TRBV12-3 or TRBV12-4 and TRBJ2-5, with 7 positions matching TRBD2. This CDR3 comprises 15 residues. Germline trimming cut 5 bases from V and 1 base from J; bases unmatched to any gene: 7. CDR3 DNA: TGTGCCAGCAGTCAACCGGGACTACGCCAAGAGACCCAGTACTTC. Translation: CASSQPGLRQETQYF.

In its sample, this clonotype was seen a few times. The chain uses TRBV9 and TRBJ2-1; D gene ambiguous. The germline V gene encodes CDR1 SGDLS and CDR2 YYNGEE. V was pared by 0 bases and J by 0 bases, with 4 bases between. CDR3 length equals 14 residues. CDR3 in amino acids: CASSVEDSYNEQFF. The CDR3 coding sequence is TGTGCCAGCAGCGTAGAGGACTCCTACAATGAGCAGTTCTTC.

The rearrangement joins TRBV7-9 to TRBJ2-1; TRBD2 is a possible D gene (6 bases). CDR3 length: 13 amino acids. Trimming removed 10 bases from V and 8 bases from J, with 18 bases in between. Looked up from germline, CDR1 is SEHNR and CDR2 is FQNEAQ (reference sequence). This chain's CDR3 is CATREEGEDEQFF. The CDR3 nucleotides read TGTGCCACCAGGGAGGAAGGGGAAGATGAGCAGTTCTTC.

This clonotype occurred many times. CDR3 in amino acids: CASSFDSYEQYF. CDR3 nucleotide sequence: TGTGCCAGCAGCTTCGACAGCTACGAGCAGTACTTC. The chain couples TRBV12-3 or TRBV12-4 to TRBJ2-7, with D possibly being TRBD1 (5 bases). Deletions cut 6 bases from V and 3 bases from J, with 9 bases between. The CDR3 contains 12 residues.

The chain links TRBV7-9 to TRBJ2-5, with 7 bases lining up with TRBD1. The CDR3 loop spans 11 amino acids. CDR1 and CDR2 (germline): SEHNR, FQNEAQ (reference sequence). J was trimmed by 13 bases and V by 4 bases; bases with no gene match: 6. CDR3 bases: TGTGCCAGCAGCTGGGGGACAGAAATGTACTTC. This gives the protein CASSWGTEMYF.

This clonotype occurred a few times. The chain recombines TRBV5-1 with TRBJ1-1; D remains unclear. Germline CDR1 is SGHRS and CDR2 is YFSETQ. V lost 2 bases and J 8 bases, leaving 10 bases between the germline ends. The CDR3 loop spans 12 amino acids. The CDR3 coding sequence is TGCGCCAGCAGCTTAACCCGGAGGGAAGCTTTCTTT. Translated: CASSLTRREAFF.

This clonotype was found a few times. CDR3 region: CASSIGPISNQPQHF. As DNA, the CDR3 is TGTGCCAGCAGCATCGGACCGATTAGCAATCAGCCCCAGCATTTT. The chain uses TRBV7-2 and TRBJ1-5; D gene unclear. Between the trimmed V and J ends, which lost 5 bases and 0 bases, there was a span of 11 bases. CDR1 is SGHTA, CDR2 FQGNSA, per germline. The CDR3 is 15 residues long. Using reference TRBV7-2 and TRBJ1-5 for the parts outside the CDR3, the full variable domain is GAGVSQSPSNKVTEKGKDVELRCDPISGHTALYWYRQSLGQGLEFLIYFQGNSAPDKSGLPSDRFSAERTGGSVSTLTIQRTQQEDSAVYLCASSIGPISNQPQHFGDGTRLSIL.

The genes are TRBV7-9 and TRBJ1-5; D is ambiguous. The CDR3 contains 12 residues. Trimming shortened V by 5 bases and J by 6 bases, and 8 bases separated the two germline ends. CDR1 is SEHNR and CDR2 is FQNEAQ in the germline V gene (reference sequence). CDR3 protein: CASSPGSQPQHF. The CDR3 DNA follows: TGTGCCAGCAGCCCGGGGAGTCAGCCCCAGCATTTT. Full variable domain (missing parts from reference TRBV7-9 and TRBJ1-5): DTGVSQNPRHKITKRGQNVTFRCDPISEHNRLYWYRQTLGQGPEFLTYFQNEAQLEKSRLLSDRFSAERPKGSFSTLEIQRTEQGDSAMYLCASSPGSQPQHFGDGTRLSIL.

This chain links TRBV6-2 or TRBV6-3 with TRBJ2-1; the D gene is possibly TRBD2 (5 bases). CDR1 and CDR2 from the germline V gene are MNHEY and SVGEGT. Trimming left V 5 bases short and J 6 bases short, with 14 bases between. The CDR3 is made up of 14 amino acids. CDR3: CASSPWTASNEQFF. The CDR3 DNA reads TGTGCCAGCAGTCCATGGACTGCCAGCAATGAGCAGTTCTTC.

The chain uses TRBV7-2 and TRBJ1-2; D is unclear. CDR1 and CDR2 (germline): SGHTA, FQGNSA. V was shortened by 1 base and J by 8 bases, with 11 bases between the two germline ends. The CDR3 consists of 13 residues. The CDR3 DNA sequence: TGTGCCAGCAGCTTAGTCCCAGCCGGGGGCTACACCTTC. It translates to CASSLVPAGGYTF.

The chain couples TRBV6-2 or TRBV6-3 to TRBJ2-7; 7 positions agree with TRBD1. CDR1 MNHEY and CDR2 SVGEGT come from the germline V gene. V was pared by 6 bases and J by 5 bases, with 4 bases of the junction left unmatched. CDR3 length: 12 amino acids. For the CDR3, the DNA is TGTGCCAGCAGACAGGGGTTCAACGAGCAGTACTTC. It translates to CASRQGFNEQYF.

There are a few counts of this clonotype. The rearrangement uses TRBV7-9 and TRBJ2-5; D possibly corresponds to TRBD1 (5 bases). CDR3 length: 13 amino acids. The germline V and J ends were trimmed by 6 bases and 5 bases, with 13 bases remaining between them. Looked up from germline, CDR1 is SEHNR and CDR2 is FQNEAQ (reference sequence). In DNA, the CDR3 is TGTGCCAGCAGTCCCAGGGTCCGGGAGACCCAGTACTTC. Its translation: CASSPRVRETQYF.

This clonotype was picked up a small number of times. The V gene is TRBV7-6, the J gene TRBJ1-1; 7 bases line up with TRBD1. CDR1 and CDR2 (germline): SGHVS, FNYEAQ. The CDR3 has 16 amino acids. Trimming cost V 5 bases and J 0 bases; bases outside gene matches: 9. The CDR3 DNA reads TGTGCCAGCAGCCGCGGACAGGAGGCTATGAACACTGAAGCTTTCTTT. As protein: CASSRGQEAMNTEAFF.

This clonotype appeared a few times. In DNA form, the CDR3 reads TGTGCCAGCAGCCAAGCTCCCGGTCGCACAGATACGCAGTATTTT. Translated, it gives CASSQAPGRTDTQYF. This chain links TRBV14 with TRBJ2-3; D call uncertain. Germline values: CDR1 SGHDN, CDR2 FVKESK. Deletions cut 1 base from V and 1 base from J, with 9 bases between. This CDR3 has 15 residues.

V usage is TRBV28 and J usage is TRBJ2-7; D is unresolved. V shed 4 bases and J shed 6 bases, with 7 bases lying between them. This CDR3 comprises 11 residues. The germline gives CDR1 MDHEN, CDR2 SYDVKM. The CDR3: CASSSAREQYF. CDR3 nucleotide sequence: TGTGCCAGCAGTTCCGCCCGCGAGCAGTACTTC.

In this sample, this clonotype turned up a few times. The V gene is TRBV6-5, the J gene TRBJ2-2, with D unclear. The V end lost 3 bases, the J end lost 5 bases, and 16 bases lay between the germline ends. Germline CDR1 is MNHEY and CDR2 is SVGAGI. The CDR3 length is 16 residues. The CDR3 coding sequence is TGTGCCAGCAGTTATCGAGACTCAGGAACGACCGGGGAGCTGTTTTTT. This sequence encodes CASSYRDSGTTGELFF.

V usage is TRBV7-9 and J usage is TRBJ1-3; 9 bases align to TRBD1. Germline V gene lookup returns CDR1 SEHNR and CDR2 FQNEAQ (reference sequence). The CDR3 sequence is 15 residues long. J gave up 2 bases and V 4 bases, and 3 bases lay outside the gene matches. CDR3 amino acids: CASSWGTGTGNTIYF. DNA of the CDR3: TGTGCCAGCAGCTGGGGGACAGGGACTGGAAACACCATATATTTT.

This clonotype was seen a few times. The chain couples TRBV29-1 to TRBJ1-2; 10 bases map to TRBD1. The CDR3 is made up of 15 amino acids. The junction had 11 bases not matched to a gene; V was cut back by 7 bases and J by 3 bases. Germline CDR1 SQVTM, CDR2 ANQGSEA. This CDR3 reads CSADPGTGVYYGYTF. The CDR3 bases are TGCAGCGCCGACCCCGGGACAGGGGTCTACTATGGCTACACCTTC.

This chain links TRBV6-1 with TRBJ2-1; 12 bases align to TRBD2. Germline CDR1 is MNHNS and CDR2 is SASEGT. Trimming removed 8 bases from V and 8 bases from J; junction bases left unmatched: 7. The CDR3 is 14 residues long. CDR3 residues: CASGPTSGSDEQFF. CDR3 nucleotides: TGTGCCAGCGGCCCGACTAGCGGGAGTGATGAGCAGTTCTTC.

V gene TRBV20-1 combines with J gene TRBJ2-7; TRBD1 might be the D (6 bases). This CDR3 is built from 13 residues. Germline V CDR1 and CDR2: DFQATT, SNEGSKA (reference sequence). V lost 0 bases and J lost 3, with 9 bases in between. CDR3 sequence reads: CSARDGGSYEQYF. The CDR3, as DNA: TGCAGTGCTAGAGATGGGGGCAGCTACGAGCAGTACTTC.

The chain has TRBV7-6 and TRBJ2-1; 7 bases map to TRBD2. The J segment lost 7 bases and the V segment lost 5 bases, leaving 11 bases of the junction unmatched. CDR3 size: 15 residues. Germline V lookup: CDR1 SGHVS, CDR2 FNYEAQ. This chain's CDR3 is CASSPRTRSKNEQFF. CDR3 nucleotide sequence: TGTGCCAGCAGCCCCCGGACTAGAAGTAAGAATGAGCAGTTCTTC.

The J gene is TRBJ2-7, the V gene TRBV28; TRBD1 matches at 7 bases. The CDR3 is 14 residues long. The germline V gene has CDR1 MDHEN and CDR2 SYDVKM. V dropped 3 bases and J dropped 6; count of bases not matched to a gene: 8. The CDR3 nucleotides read TGTGCCAGCAGTTTTTCCGGGACAGCTTCCGAGCAGTACTTC. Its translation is CASSFSGTASEQYF.

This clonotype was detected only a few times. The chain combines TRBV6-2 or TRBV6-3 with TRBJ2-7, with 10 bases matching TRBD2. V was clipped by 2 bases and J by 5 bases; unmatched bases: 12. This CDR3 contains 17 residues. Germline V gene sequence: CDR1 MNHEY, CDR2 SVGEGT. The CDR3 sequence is CASSYARGLAGEDEQYF. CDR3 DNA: TGTGCCAGCAGTTACGCTCGGGGGCTAGCGGGAGAGGACGAGCAGTACTTC.

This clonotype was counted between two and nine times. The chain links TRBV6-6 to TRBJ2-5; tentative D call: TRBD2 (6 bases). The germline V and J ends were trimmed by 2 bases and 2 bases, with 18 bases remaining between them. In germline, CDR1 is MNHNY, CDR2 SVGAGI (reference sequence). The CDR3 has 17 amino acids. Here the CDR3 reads CASSYPYGGGGQETQYF. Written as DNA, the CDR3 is TGTGCCAGCAGTTACCCATACGGGGGAGGCGGTCAAGAGACCCAGTACTTC.

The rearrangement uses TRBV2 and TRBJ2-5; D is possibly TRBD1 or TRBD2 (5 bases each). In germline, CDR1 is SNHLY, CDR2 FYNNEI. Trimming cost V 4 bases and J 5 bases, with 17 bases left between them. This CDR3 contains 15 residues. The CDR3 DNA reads TGTGCCAGCAGTGCTCTTGGGGGAACCGGGGAGACCCAGTACTTC. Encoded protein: CASSALGGTGETQYF.